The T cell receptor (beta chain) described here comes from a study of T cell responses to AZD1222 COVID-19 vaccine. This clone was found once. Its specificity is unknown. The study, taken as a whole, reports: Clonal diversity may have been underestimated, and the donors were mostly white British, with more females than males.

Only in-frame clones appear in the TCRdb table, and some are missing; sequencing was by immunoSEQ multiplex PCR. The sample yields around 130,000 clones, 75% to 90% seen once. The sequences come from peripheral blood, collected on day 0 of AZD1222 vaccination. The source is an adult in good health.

The CDR3 nucleotides read TGTGCCAGCAGCTACGGGACAGCCGAGTATTCGTCCTACGAGCAGTACTTC. Protein product: CASSYGTAEYSSYEQYF. The chain is built from TRBV11-2 and TRBJ2-7; 7 nucleotides agree with TRBD1. The CDR3 is 17 amino acids. CDR1 and CDR2 (germline): SGHAT, FQNNGV. The trim removed 4 bases at V and 1 base at J, leaving 13 bases unmatched.